Described below is a single TCR beta chain sequence and its context. Its recognized antigen is unknown. No qualities accompany the bases; no much larger clone lies one base away. The library was generated by the immunoSEQ multiplex PCR assay. Rearranged TCR beta chain sequences were amplified with the hsTCRB Kit following the manufacturer's protocol. TCRB libraries were sequenced on an Illumina MiSeq. In the source study's methods: The kit vendor's proprietary platform handled demultiplexing, trimming and gene mapping. TCRdb retrieved this table from immuneACCESS and kept in-frame rearrangements only. Not all clones are present; in checked studies, unresolved V genes account for under half, and no reason is known for the remainder. V, J and clone size are those of that table, while D and trimming were read from the DNA. This sample comprises roughly 40,000 clones, roughly 92% of them detected only once. The ten top clones hold 2.6% of the sample.

V and J are trimmed by 5 bases and 3 bases, and the gene matches miss 9 bases of the junction. The CDR3 runs 16 amino acids, cysteine and phenylalanine included. Left in the record is the CDR3 DNA by itself, 48 bases read in frame from the first base. CDR1 SGHVS and CDR2 FNYEAQ are derived from the germline V gene. The record originates from a study of a mutant IDH1 vaccine in newly diagnosed glioma (dated by TCRdb to about 2021). Background for the entire study: Patients were given eight vaccinations, in weeks 1, 3, 5, 7, 11, 15, 19 and 23, which matched visits V03 through V10. Of the approximately 33 treated patients, approximately 62% were male and about 38% were female, and the mean age was approximately 37 years. For exploratory analyses, under 30 treated patients had longitudinal TCRB deep sequencing done wherever samples were available. Before enrollment, patients had received standard therapy of radiotherapy alone, temozolomide alone, or radiochemotherapy with temozolomide; most received the combination. Peripheral blood was collected at six visits: V03 (baseline), V05, V07, V10, V12 and V13. In the chemotherapy-containing groups, vaccination started alongside temozolomide cycles, whereas in patients who had radiotherapy alone it started 4-6 weeks after radiotherapy.

The intended sense of this specimen's time point label: week 5, during vaccination. Every vaccine dose consisted of 300 ug of a 20-mer mutant IDH1 peptide in Montanide, administered subcutaneously together with topical imiquimod. All donors had newly diagnosed IDH1-mutant astrocytomas of WHO grade 3 or 4 that showed loss of nuclear ATRX. The samples were drawn from NOA16, a multicentre, single-arm, open-label phase I trial in Germany that tested a mutant IDH1 peptide vaccine in humans for the first time. Genomic DNA for TCRB sequencing was extracted from EDTA blood using the DNeasy Blood and Tissue Kit. Overall study outcomes, separate from this receptor: Immune responses induced by the vaccine were seen in around 93% of patients across multiple MHC alleles. Pseudoprogression appeared unrelated to alterations in the top peripheral T cell clonotypes detected by TCRB sequencing. PBMC samples for TCRB deep sequencing were selected based on availability. According to the authors, sample limitations meant that analyses of patient blood samples could not be reproduced.

Sequences were derived from PBMCs, sampled from a glioma patient whose treatment included an IDH1 peptide vaccine. This TCR was sampled from a man aged 45-65 years with glioma. The chain is made from TRBV7-6 and TRBJ2-3, with 9 middle bases fitting TRBD1. The DNA reads as follows: TGTGCCAGCAGCAAAGCGGGACAGGGCTCAACAGATACGCAGTATTTT. It translates as CASSKAGQGSTDTQYF.